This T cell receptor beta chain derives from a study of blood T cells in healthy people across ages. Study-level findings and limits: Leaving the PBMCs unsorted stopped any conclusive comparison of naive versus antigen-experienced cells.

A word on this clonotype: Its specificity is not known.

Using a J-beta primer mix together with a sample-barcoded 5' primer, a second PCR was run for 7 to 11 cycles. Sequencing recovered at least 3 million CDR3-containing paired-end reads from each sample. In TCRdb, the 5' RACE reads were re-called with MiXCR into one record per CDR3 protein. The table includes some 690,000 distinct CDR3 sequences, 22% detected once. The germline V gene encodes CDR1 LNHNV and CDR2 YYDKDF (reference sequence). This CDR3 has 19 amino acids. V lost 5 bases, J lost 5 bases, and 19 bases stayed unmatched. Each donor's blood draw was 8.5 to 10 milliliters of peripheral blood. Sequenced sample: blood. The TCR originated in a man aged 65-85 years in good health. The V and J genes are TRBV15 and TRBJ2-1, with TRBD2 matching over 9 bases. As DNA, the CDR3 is TGTGCCACCAGCTCATCAAGACGGGCGGGAGGGCCGTTGGACAATGAGCAGTTCTTC. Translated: CATSSSRRAGGPLDNEQFF.